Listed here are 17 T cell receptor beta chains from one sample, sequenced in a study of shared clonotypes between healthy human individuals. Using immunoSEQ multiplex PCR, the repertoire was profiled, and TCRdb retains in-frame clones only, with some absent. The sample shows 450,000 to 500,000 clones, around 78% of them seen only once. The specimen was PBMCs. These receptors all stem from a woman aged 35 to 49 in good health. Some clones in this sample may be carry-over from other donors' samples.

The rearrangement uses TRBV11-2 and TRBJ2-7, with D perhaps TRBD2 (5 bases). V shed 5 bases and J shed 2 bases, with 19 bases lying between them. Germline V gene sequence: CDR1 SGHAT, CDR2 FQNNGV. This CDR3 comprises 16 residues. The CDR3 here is CASSLASTIGAYEQYF. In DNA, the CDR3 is TGTGCCAGCAGCCTGGCTTCGACTATTGGAGCCTACGAGCAGTACTTC.

The CDR3 DNA follows: TGTGCCAGCAGCCCTTGGGGGAGACAGAACTACGAGCAGTACTTC. This gives the protein CASSPWGRQNYEQYF. This chain connects TRBV14 to TRBJ2-7, with D perhaps TRBD1 or TRBD2 (5 bases each). Germline CDR1 and CDR2: SGHDN and FVKESK. The CDR3 totals 15 residues. V lost 4 bases, J lost 3 bases, and 16 bases lay in between.

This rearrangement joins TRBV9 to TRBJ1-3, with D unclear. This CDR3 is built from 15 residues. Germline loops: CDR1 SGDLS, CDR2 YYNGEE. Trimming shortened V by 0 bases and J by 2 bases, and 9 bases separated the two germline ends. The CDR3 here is CASSVDWGPGNTIYF. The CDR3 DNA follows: TGTGCCAGCAGCGTAGACTGGGGTCCTGGAAACACCATATATTTT.

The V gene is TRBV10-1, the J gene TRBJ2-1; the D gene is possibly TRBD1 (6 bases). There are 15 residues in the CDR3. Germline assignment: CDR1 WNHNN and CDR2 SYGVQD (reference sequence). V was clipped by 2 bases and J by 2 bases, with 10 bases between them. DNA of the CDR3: TGCGCCAGCAGTGAGGGACAGCCTCCCTACAATGAGCAGTTCTTC. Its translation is CASSEGQPPYNEQFF.

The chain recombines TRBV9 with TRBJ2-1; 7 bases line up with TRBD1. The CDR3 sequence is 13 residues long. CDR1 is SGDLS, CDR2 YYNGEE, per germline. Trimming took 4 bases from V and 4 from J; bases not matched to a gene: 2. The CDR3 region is CASSSGQYNEQFF. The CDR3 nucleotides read TGTGCCAGCAGCTCGGGACAGTACAATGAGCAGTTCTTC.

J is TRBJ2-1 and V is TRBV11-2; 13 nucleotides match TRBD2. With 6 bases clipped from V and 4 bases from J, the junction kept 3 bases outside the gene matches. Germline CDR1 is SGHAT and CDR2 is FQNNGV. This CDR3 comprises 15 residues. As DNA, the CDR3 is TGTGCCAGCAGTCCACTAGCGGGAGGGTACAATGAGCAGTTCTTC. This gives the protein CASSPLAGGYNEQFF. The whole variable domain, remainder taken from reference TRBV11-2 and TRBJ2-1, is EAGVAQSPRYKIIEKRQSVAFWCNPISGHATLYWYQQILGQGPKLLIQFQNNGVVDDSQLPKDRFSAERLKGVDSTLKIQPAKLEDSAVYLCASSPLAGGYNEQFFGPGTRLTVL.

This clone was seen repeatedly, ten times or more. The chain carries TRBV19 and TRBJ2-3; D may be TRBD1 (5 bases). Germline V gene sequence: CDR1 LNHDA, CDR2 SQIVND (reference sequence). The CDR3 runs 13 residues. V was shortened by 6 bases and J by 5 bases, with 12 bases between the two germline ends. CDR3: CASRPKQVDTQYF. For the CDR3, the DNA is TGTGCCAGTAGGCCGAAACAGGTAGATACGCAGTATTTT.

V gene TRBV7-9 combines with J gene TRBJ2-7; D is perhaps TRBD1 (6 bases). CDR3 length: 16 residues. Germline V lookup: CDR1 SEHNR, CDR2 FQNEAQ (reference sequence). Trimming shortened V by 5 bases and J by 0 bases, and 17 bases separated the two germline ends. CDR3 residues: CASSPGQLASSYEQYF. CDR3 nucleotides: TGTGCCAGCAGCCCAGGACAGCTGGCCAGCTCCTACGAGCAGTACTTC.

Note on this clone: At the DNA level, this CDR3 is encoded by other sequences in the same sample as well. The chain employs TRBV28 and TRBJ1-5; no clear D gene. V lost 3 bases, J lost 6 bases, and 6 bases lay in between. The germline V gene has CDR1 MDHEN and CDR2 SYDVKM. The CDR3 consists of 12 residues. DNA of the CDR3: TGTGCCAGCAGTTTTGGCCCTCAGCCCCAGCATTTT. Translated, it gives CASSFGPQPQHF.

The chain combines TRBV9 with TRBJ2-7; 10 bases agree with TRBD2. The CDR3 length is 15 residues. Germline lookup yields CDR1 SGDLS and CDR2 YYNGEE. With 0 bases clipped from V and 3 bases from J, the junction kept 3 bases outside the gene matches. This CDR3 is CASSVGLAGDYEQYF. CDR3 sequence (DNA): TGTGCCAGCAGCGTAGGGCTAGCGGGAGACTACGAGCAGTACTTC.

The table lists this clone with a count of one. DNA for the CDR3: TGTGCCAGCAGCCCCTGGGGCAGAAAAAATGAAAAACTGTTTTTT. Translation: CASSPWGRKNEKLFF. The V gene is TRBV28, the J gene TRBJ1-4, with D maybe TRBD1 (5 bases). The CDR3 runs to 15 residues. The V and J ends lost 6 bases and 5 bases respectively, with 16 bases between them. CDR1 MDHEN and CDR2 SYDVKM come from the germline V gene.

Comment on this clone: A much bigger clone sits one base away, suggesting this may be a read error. The CDR3 region is CAWSPQYNEQFF. Written as DNA, the CDR3 is TGTGCCTGGAGCCCCCAGTACAATGAGCAGTTCTTC. The chain has TRBV30 and TRBJ2-1; no clear D gene. The CDR3 is 12 residues long. Trimming took 3 bases from V and 4 from J, leaving 7 bases between them. Germline CDR1 is GTSNPN and CDR2 is SVGIG (reference sequence).

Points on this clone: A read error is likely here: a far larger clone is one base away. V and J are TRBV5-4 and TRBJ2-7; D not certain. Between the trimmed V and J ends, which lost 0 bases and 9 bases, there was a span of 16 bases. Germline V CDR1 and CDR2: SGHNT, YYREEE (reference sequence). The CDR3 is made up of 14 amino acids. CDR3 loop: CASSLGQWKGGQYF. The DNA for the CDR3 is TGTGCCAGCAGCTTGGGGCAATGGAAGGGCGGGCAGTACTTC.

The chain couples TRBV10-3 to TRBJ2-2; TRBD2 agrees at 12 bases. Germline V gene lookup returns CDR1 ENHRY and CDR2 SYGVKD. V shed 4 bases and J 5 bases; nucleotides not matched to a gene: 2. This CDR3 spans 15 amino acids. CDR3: CAISAGTSGTGELFF. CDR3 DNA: TGTGCCATCAGTGCCGGGACTAGCGGGACCGGGGAGCTGTTTTTT.

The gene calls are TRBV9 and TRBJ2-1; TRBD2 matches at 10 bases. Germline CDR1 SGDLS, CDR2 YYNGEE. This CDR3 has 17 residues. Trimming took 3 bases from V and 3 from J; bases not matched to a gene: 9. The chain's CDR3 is CASSATPSGRDYNEQFF. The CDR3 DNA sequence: TGTGCCAGCAGCGCAACCCCCAGCGGGAGGGACTACAATGAGCAGTTCTTC.

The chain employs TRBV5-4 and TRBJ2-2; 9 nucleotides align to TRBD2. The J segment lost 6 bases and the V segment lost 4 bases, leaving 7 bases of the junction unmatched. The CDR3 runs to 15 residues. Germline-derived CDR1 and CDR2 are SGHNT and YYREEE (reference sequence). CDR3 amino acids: CASSRGLAFAGELFF. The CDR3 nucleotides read TGTGCCAGCAGCCGGGGACTAGCTTTCGCCGGGGAGCTGTTTTTT. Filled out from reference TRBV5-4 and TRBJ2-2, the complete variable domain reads ETGVTQSPTHLIKTRGQQVTLRCSSQSGHNTVSWYQQALGQGPQFIFQYYREEENGRGNFPPRFSGLQFPNYSSELNVNALELDDSALYLCASSRGLAFAGELFFGEGSRLTVL.

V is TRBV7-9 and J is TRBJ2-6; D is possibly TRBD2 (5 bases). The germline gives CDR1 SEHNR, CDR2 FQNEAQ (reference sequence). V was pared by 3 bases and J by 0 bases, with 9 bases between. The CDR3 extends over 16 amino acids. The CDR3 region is CASSLEAASGANVLTF. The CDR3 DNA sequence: TGTGCCAGCAGCTTGGAGGCTGCCTCTGGGGCCAACGTCCTGACTTTC.